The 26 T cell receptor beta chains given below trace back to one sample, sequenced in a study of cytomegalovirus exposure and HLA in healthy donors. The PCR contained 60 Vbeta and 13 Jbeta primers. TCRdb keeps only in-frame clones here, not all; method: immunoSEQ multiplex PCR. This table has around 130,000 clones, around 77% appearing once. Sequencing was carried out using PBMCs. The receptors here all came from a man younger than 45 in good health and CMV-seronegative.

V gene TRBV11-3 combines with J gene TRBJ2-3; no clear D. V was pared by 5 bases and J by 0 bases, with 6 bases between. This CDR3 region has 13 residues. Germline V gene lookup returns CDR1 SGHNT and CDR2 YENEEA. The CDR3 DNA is TGTGCCAGCAGCGTCGGGAGCACAGATACGCAGTATTTT. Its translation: CASSVGSTDTQYF.

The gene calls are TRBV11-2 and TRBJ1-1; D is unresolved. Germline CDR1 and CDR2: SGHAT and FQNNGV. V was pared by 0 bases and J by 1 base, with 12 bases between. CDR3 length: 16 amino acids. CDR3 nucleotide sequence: TGTGCCAGCAGCTTAGATTCTAGGTTAAAGAACACTGAAGCTTTCTTT. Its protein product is CASSLDSRLKNTEAFF.

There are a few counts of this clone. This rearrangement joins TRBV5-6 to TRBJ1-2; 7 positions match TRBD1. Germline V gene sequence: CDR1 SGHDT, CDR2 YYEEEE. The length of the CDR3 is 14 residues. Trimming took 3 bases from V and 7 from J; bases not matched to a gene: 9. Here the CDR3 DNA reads TGTGCCAGCAGCTGGAAACAGGGGACGGGTGGCTACACCTTC. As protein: CASSWKQGTGGYTF.

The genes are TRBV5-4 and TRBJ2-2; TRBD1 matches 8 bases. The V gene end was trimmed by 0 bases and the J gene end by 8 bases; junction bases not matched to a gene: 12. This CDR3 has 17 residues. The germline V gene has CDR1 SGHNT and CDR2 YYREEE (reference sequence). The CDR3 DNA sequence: TGTGCCAGCAGCTTGGAATTGGGACAGGTGGGAGGAGGGGAGCTGTTTTTT. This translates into CASSLELGQVGGGELFF.

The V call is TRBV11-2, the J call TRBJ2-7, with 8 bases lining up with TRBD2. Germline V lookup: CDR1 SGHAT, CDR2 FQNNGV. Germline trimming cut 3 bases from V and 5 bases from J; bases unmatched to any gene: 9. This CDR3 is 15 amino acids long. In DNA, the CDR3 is TGTGCCAGCAGCTTGGCGCGGAGCGGGAGTCACGAGCAGTACTTC. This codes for CASSLARSGSHEQYF.

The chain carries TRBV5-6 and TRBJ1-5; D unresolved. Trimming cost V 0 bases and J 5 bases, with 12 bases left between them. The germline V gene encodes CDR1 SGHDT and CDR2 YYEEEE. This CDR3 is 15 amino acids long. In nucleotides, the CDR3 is TGTGCCAGCAGCTTGGGGTTCGGTCGGGATCAGCCCCAGCATTTT. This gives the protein CASSLGFGRDQPQHF.

CDR3 coding DNA: TGTGCCAGCAGCTCAGGACTAGCGGGGGACCAAGAGACCCAGTACTTC. Its protein is CASSSGLAGDQETQYF. The chain is built from TRBV7-3 and TRBJ2-5, with TRBD2 matching over 13 bases. Germline values: CDR1 SGHTA, CDR2 FQGTGA. With V trimmed by 4 bases and J by 0 bases, 2 bases remained unmatched. This CDR3 is built from 16 residues.

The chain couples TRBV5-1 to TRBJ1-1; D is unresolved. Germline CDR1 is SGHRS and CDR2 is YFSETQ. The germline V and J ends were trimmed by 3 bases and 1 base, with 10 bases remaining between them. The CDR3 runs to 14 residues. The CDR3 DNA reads TGCGCCAGCAGCTCCCAGAACCCGAACACTGAAGCTTTCTTT. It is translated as CASSSQNPNTEAFF.

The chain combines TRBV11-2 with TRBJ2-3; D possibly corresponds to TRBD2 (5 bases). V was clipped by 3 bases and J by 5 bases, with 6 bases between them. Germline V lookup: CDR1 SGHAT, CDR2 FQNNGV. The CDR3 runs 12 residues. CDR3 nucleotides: TGTGCCAGCAGCTTTCGGGGAGATACGCAGTATTTT. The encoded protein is CASSFRGDTQYF.

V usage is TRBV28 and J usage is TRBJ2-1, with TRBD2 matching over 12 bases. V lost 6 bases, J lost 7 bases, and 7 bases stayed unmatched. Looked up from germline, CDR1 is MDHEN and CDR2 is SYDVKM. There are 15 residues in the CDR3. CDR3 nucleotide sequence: TGTGCCAGCAGCCCGACTAGCGGGAGAATAAATGAGCAGTTCTTC. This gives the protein CASSPTSGRINEQFF.

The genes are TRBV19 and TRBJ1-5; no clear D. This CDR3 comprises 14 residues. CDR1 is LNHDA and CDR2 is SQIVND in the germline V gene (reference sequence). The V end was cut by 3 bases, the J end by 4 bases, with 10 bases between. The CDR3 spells CASSIPGRNQPQHF. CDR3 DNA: TGTGCCAGTAGTATTCCAGGTCGAAATCAGCCCCAGCATTTT.

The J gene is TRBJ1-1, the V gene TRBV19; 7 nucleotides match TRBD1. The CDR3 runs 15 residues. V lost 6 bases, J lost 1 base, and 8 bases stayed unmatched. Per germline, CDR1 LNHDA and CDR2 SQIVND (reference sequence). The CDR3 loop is CASRIGTAANTEAFF. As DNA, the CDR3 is TGTGCCAGTAGGATCGGGACAGCCGCGAACACTGAAGCTTTCTTT.

Here the CDR3 DNA reads TGTGCCAGCAGCTTGAACAGGTATCAGACCCAGTACTTC. Encoded protein: CASSLNRYQTQYF. This sequence joins TRBV5-6 and TRBJ2-5; D might be TRBD1 (5 bases). V was pared by 1 base and J by 6 bases, with 10 bases between. The CDR3 extends over 13 amino acids. CDR1 is SGHDT and CDR2 is YYEEEE in the germline V gene.

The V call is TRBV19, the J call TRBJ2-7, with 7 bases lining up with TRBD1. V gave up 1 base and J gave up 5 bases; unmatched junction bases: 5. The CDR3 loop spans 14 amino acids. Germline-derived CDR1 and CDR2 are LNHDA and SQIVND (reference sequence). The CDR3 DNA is TGTGCCAGTAGTATAGCAGGACAGGCCCACGAGCAGTACTTC. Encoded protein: CASSIAGQAHEQYF.

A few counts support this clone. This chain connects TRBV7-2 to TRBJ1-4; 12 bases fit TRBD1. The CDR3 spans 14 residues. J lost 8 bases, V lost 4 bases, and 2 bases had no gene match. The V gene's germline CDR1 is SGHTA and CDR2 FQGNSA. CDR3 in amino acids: CASSWDRGREKLFF. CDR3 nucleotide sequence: TGTGCCAGCAGCTGGGACAGGGGGCGAGAAAAACTGTTTTTT.

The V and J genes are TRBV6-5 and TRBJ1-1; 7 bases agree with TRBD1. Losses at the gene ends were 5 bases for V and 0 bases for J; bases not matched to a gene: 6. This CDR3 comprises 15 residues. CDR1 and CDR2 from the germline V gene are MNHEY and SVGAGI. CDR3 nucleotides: TGTGCCAGCAGTCATACAGGGGTCCTGAACACTGAAGCTTTCTTT. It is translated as CASSHTGVLNTEAFF.

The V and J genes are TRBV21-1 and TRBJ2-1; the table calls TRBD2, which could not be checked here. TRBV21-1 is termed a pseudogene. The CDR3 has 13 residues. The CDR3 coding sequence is TGTGCCGGACGCGGGATTTCCTACAATGAGCAGTTCTTC. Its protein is CAGRGISYNEQFF.

The CDR3 protein is CASSGDRRETQYF. For the CDR3, the DNA is TGTGCCTCCTCGGGGGATAGAAGGGAGACCCAGTACTTC. The chain uses TRBV10-3 and TRBJ2-5, with a tentative D call TRBD2 (6 bases). CDR3 length equals 13 residues. The germline gives CDR1 ENHRY, CDR2 SYGVKD. V was shortened by 11 bases and J by 5 bases, with 18 bases between the two germline ends.

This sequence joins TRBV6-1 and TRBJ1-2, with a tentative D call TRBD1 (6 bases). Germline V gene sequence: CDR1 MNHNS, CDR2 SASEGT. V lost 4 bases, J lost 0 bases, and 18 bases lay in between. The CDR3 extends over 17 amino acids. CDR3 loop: CASSAQDSRKANYGYTF. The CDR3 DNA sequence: TGTGCCAGCAGTGCCCAGGACAGCCGAAAAGCTAACTATGGCTACACCTTC.

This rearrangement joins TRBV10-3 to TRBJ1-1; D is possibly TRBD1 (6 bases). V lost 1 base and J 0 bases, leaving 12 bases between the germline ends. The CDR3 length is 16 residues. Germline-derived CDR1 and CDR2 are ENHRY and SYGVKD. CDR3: CAISEWGRTMNTEAFF. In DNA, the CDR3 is TGTGCCATCAGTGAGTGGGGGCGGACCATGAACACTGAAGCTTTCTTT.

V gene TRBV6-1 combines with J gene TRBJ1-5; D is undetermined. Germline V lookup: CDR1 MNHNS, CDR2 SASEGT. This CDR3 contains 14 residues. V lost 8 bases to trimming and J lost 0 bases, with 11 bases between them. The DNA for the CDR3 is TGTGCCAGCTCCGGCGGCGCTAGCAATCAGCCCCAGCATTTT. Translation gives CASSGGASNQPQHF.

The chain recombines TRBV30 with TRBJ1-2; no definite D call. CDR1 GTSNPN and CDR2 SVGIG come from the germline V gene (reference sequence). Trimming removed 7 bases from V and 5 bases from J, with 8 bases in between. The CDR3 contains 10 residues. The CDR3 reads CASLVYGYTF. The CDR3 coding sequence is TGTGCCTCGTTAGTTTATGGCTACACCTTC.

The CDR3 is CASSLGERHGETQYF. In DNA, the CDR3 is TGTGCCAGCAGCTTGGGGGAGCGGCACGGGGAGACCCAGTACTTC. This rearrangement joins TRBV5-6 to TRBJ2-5, with a tentative D call TRBD2 (5 bases). The germline CDR1 and CDR2 sequences are SGHDT and YYEEEE. The CDR3 has 15 residues. The V gene lost 0 bases and the J gene lost 5 bases, with 14 bases spanning the gap.

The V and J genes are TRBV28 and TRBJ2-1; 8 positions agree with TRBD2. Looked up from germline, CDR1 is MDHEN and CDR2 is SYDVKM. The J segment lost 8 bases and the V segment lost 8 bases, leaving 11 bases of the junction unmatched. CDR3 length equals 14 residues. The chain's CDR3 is CASRGRGGPDEQFF. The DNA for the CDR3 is TGTGCCAGCCGGGGACGGGGGGGGCCCGATGAGCAGTTCTTC.

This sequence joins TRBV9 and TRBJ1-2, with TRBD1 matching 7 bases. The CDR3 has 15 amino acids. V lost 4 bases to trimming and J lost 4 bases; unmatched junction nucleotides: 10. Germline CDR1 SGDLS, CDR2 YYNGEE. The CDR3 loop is CASSTGTASPYGYTF. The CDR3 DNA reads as TGTGCCAGCAGCACGGGGACAGCAAGTCCCTATGGCTACACCTTC.

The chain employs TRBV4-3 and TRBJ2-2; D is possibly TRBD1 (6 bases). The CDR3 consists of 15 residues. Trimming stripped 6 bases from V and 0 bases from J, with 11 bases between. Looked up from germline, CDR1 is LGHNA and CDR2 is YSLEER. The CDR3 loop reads CASSYDRTNTGELFF. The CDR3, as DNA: TGCGCCAGCAGTTATGACAGGACGAACACCGGGGAGCTGTTTTTT.